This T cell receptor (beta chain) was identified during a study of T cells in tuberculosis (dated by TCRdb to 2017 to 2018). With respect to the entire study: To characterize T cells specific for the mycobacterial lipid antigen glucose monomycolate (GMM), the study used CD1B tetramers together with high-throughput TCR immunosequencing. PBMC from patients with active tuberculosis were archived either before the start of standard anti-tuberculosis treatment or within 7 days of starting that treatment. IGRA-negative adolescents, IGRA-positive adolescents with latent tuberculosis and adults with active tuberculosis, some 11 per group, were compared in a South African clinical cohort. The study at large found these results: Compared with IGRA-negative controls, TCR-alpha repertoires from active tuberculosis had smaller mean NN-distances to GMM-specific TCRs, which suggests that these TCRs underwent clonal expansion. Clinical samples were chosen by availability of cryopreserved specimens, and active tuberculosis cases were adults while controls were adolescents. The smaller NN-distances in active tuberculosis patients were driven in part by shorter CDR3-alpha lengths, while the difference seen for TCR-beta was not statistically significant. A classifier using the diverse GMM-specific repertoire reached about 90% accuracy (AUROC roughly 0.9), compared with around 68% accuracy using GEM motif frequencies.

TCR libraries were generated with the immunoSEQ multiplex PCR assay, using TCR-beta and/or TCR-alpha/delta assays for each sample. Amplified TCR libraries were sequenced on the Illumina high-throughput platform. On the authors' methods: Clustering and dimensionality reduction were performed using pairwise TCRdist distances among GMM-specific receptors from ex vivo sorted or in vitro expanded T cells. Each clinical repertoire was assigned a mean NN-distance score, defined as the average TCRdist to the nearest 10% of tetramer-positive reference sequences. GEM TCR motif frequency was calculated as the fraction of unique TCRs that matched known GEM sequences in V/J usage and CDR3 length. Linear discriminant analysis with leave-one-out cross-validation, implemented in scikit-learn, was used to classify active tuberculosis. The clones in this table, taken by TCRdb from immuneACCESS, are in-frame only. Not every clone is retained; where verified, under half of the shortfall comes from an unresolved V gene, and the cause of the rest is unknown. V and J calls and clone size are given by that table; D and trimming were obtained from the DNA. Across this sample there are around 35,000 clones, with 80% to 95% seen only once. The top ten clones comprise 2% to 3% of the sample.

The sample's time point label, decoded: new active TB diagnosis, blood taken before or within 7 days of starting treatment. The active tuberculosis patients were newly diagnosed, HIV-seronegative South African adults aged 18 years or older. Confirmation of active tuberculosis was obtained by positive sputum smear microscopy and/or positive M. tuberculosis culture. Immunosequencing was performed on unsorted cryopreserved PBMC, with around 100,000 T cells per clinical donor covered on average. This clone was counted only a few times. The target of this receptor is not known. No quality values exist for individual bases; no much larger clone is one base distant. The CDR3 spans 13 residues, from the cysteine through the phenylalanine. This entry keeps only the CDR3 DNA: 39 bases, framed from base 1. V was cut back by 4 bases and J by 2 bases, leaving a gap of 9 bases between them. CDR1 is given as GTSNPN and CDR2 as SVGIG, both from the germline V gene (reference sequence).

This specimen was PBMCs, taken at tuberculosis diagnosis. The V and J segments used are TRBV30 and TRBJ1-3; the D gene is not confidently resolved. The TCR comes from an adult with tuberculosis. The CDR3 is CAWTRGTGNTIYF. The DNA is TGTGCCTGGACTCGCGGGACTGGAAACACCATATATTTT.